This T cell receptor beta chain was recovered during a study of graft-versus-host responses after intestinal transplantation. Looking at the study overall: Isolated intestinal, liver-intestinal, or multivisceral transplants had been given to the recipients.

The data were produced by immunoSEQ multiplex PCR, yet TCRdb's version contains in-frame clones alone and is incomplete. The sample carries tens of thousands of clones, over 90% recorded once. Points from the study as a whole: The highest levels of circulating GvH clones went along with early declines in HvG clones after transplant. Individuals who had graft-donor T cell macrochimerism had allografts that showed high graft-versus-host to host-versus-graft clonal ratios. Present in recipient marrow, GvH clones included some that appeared first in ileum or blood.

In regard to this clone: Its antigen is not known.

CDR1 is MDHEN, CDR2 SYDVKM, per germline. V lost 5 bases and J lost 0; bases outside the gene matches: 4. This CDR3 spans 16 amino acids. The sequence was collected from a human donor who was the organ donor for an intestinal transplant. Sequencing was performed on unstimulated CD4+ T cells sorted from spleen or lymph node cells, taken before transplant. The chain carries TRBV28 and TRBJ1-6; 7 bases match TRBD1. Here the CDR3 reads CASSHSGGSYNSPLHF. For the CDR3, the DNA is TGTGCCAGCAGTCACTCAGGGGGCTCCTATAATTCACCCCTCCACTTT.